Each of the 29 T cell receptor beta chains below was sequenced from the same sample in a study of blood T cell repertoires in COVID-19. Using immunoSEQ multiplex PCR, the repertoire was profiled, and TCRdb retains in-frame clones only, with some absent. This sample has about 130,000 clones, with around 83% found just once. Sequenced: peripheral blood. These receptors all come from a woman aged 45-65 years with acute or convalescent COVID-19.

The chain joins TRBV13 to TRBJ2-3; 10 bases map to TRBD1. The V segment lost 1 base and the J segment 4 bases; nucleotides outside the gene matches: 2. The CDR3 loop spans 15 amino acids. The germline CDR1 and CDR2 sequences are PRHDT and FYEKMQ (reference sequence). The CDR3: CASSLEGQGPDTQYF. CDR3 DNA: TGTGCCAGCAGCTTAGAGGGACAGGGGCCAGATACGCAGTATTTT. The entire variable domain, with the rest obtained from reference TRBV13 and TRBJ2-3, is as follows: AAGVIQSPRHLIKEKRETATLKCYPIPRHDTVYWYQQGPGQDPQFLISFYEKMQSDKGSIPDRFSAQQFSDYHSELNMSSLELGDSALYFCASSLEGQGPDTQYFGPGTRLTVL.

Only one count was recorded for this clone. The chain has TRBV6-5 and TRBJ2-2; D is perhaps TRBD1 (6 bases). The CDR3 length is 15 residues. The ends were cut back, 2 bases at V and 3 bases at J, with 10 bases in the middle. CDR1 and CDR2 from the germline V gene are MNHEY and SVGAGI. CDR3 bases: TGTGCCAGCAGTTACATACAGGGCGACACCGGGGAGCTGTTTTTT. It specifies CASSYIQGDTGELFF.

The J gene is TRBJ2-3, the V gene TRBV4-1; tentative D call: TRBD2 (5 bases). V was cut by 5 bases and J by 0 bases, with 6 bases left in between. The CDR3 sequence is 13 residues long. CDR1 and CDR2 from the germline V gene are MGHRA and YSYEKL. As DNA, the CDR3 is TGCGCCAGCAGCAGGGAGAGCACAGATACGCAGTATTTT. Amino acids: CASSRESTDTQYF.

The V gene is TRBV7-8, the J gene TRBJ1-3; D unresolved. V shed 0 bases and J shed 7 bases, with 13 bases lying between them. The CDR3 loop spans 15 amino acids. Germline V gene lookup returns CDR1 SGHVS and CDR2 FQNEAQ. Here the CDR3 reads CASSLATDWSNTIYF. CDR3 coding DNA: TGTGCCAGCAGCTTAGCGACCGACTGGAGCAACACCATATATTTT.

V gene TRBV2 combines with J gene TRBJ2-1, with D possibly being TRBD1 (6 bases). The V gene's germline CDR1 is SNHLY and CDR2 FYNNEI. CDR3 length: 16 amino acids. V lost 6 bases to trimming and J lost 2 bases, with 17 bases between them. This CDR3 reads CASRRTEEHPYNEQFF. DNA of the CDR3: TGTGCCAGCAGACGGACAGAAGAACACCCCTACAATGAGCAGTTCTTC.

The CDR3 region is CATTNFGASYEQYF. The CDR3, as DNA: TGTGCCACCACAAATTTCGGTGCTTCCTACGAGCAGTACTTC. The chain employs TRBV15 and TRBJ2-7; D is ambiguous. V lost 7 bases and J 1 base, leaving 14 bases between the germline ends. The CDR3 length is 14 residues. Germline CDR1 and CDR2: LNHNV and YYDKDF (reference sequence).

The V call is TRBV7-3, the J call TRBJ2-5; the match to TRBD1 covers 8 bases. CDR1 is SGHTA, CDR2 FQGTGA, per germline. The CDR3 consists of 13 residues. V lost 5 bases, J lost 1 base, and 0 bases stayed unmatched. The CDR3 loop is CASSGQGQETQYF. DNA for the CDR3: TGTGCCAGCAGCGGACAGGGCCAAGAGACCCAGTACTTC. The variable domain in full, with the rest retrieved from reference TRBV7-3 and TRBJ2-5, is GAGVSQTPSNKVTEKGKYVELRCDPISGHTALYWYRQSLGQGPEFLIYFQGTGAADDSGLPNDRFFAVRPEGSVSTLKIQRTERGDSAVYLCASSGQGQETQYFGPGTRLLVL.

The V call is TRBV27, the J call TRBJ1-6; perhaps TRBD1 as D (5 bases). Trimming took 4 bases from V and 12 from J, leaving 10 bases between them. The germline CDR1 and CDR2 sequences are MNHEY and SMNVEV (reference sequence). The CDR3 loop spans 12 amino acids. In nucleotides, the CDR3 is TGTGCCAGCAGTTCCACGGGGGAACCCCTCCACTTT. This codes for CASSSTGEPLHF.

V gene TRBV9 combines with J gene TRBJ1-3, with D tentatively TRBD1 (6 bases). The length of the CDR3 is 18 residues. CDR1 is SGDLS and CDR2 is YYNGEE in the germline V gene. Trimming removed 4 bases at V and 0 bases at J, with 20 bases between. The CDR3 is CASSRPPTGTYSGNTIYF. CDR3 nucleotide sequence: TGTGCCAGCAGCCGCCCTCCGACAGGAACTTACTCTGGAAACACCATATATTTT.

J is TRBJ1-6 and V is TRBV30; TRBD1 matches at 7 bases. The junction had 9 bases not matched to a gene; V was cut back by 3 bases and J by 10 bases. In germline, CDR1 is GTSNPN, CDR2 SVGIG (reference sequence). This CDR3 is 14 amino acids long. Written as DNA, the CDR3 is TGTGCCTGGAGCGCACACAGGGGTCAGTCACCCCTCCACTTT. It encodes CAWSAHRGQSPLHF.

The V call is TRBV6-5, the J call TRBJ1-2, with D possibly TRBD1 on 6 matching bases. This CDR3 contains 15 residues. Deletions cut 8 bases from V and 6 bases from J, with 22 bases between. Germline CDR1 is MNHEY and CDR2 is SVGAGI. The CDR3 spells CASSKTGTLNNGYTF. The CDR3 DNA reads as TGTGCCAGCTCCAAAACCGGGACACTCAACAATGGCTACACCTTC.

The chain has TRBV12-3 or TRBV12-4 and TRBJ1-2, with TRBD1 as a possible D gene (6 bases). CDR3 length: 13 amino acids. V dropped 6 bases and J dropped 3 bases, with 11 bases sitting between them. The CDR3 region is CASSLTGYYGYTF. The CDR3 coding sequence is TGTGCCAGCAGCTTGACAGGTTACTATGGCTACACCTTC.

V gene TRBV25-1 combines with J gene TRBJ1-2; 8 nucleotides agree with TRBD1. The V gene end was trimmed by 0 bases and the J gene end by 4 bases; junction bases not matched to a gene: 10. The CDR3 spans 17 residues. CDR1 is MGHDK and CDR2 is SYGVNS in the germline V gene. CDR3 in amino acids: CASSEYFVGQGPYGYTF. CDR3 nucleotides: TGTGCCAGCAGTGAATATTTCGTTGGACAGGGTCCCTATGGCTACACCTTC.

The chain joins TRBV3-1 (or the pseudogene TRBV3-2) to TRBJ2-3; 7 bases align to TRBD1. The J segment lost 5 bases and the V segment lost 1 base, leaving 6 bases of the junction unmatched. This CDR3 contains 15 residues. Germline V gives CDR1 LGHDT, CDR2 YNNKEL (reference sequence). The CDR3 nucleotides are TGTGCCAGCAGCCAAGGGGGACAGTCGGGAGATACGCAGTATTTT. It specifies CASSQGGQSGDTQYF.

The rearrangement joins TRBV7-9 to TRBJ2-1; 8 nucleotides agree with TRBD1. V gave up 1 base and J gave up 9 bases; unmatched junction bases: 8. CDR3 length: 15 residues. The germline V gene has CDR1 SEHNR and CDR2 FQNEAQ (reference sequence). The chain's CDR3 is CASSLGRGPGGEQFF. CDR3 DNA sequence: TGTGCCAGCAGCTTAGGCAGGGGGCCTGGGGGTGAGCAGTTCTTC.

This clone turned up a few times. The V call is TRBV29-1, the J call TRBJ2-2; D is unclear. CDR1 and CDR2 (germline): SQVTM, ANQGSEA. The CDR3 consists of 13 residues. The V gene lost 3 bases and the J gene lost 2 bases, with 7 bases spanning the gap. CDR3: CSVDPKNTGELFF. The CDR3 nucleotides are TGCAGCGTTGATCCTAAAAACACCGGGGAGCTGTTTTTT.

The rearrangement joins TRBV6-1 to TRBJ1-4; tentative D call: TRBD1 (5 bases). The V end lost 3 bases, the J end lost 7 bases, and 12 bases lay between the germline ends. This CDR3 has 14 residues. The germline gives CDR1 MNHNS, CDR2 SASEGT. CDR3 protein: CASSEGRVAEKLFF. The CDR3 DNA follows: TGTGCCAGCAGTGAGGGCAGGGTCGCTGAAAAACTGTTTTTT.

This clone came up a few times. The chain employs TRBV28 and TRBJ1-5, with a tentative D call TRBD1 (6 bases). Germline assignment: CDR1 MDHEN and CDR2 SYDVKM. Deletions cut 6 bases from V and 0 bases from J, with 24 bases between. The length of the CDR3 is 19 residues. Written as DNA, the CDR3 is TGTGCCAGCAGACCCGCCGGGACACAGCCCGTTTATAGCAATCAGCCCCAGCATTTT. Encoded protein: CASRPAGTQPVYSNQPQHF. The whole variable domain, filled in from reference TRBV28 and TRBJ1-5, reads DVKVTQSSRYLVKRTGEKVFLECVQDMDHENMFWYRQDPGLGLRLIYFSYDVKMKEKGDIPEGYSVSREKKERFSLILESASTNQTSMYLCASRPAGTQPVYSNQPQHFGDGTRLSIL.

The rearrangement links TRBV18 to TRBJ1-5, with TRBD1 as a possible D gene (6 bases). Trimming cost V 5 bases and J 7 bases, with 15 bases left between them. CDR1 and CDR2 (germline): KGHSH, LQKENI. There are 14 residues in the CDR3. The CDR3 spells CASSGAGGRQPQHF. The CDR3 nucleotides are TGTGCCAGCTCAGGGGCTGGGGGCCGACAGCCCCAGCATTTT.

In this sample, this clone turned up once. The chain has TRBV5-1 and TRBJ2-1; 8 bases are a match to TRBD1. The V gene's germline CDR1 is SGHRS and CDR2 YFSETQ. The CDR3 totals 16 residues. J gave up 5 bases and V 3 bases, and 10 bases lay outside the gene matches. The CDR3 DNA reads TGCGCCAGCAGCTCTTGGCGACAGGGGTCCGACAATGAGCAGTTCTTC. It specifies CASSSWRQGSDNEQFF.

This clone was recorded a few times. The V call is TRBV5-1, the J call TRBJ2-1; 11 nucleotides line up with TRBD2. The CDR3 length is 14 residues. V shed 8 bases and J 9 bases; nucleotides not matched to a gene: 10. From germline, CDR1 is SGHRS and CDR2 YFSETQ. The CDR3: CASTGLAGGFEQFF. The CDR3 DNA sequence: TGCGCCAGTACAGGGCTAGCGGGGGGATTTGAGCAGTTCTTC. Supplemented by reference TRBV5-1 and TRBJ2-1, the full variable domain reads KAGVTQTPRYLIKTRGQQVTLSCSPISGHRSVSWYQQTPGQGLQFLFEYFSETQRNKGNFPGRFSGRQFSNSRSEMNVSTLELGDSALYLCASTGLAGGFEQFFGPGTRLTVL.

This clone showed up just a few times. DNA for the CDR3: TGTGCCAGCAGTTACTCGGGGCGCAGGACTGAAGCTTTCTTT. Translated: CASSYSGRRTEAFF. The chain couples TRBV6-5 to TRBJ1-1; tentative D call: TRBD1 (5 bases). Germline V gene lookup returns CDR1 MNHEY and CDR2 SVGAGI. The ends were cut back, 0 bases at V and 5 bases at J, with 10 bases in the middle. This CDR3 contains 14 residues.

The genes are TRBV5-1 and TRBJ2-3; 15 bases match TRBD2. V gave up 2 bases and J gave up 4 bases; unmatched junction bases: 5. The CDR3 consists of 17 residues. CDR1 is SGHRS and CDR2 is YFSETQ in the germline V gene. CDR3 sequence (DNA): TGCGCCAGCAGCTTACCCGGGACTAGCGGGGGGCCAGATACGCAGTATTTT. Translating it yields CASSLPGTSGGPDTQYF.

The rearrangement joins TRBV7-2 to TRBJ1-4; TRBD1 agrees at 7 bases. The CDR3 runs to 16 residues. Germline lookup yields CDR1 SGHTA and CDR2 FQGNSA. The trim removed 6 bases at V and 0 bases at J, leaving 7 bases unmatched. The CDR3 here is CASRPGQIATNEKLFF. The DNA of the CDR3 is TGTGCCAGCAGGCCGGGACAGATTGCAACTAATGAAAAACTGTTTTTT. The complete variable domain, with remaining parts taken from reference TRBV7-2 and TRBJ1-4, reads GAGVSQSPSNKVTEKGKDVELRCDPISGHTALYWYRQSLGQGLEFLIYFQGNSAPDKSGLPSDRFSAERTGGSVSTLTIQRTQQEDSAVYLCASRPGQIATNEKLFFGSGTQLSVL.

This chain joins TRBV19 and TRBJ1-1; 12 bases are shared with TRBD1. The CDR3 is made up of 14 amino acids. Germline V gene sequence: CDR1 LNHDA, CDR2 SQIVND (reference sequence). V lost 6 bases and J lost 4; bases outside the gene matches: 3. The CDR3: CASRGTGGFTEAFF. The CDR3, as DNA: TGTGCCAGTAGAGGGACAGGGGGCTTCACTGAAGCTTTCTTT. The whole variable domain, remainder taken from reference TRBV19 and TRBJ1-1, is DGGITQSPKYLFRKEGQNVTLSCEQNLNHDAMYWYRQDPGQGLRLIYYSQIVNDFQKGDIAEGYSVSREKKESFPLTVTSAQKNPTAFYLCASRGTGGFTEAFFGQGTRLTVV.

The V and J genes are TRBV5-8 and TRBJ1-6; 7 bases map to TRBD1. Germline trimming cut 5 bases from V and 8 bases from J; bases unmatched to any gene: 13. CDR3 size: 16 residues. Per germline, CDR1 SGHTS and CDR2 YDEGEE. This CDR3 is CASRTTTGWGYSPLHF. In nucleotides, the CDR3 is TGTGCCAGCAGGACCACGACAGGGTGGGGTTATTCACCCCTCCACTTT.

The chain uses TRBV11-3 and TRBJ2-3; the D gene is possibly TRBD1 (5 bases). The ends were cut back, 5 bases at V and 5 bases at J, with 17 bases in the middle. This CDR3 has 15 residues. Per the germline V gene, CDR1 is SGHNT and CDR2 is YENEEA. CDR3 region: CASSPKGQGGDTQYF. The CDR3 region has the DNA TGTGCCAGCAGCCCTAAAGGACAAGGCGGAGATACGCAGTATTTT. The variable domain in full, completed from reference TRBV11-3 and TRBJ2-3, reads EAGVVQSPRYKIIEKKQPVAFWCNPISGHNTLYWYLQNLGQGPELLIRYENEEAVDDSQLPKDRFSAERLKGVDSTLKIQPAELGDSAVYLCASSPKGQGGDTQYFGPGTRLTVL.

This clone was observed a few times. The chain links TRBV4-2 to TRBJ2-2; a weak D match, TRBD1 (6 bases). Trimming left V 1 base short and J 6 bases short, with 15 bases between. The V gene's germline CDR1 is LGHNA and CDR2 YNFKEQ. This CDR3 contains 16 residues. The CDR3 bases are TGTGCCAGCAGCCAAGTGGGCTGGGGGCGCCCCGGGGAGCTGTTTTTT. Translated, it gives CASSQVGWGRPGELFF.

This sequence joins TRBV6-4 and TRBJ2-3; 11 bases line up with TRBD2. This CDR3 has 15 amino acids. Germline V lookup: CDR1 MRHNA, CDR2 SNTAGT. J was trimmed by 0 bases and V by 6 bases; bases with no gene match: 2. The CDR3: CASSASGGSTDTQYF. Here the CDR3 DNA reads TGTGCCAGCAGCGCTAGCGGGGGGAGCACAGATACGCAGTATTTT.